These 12 T cell receptor beta chains were sequenced from one sample in a study of monozygotic twins with inflammatory bowel disease. TCRdb reprocessed the 5' RACE reads and keeps a single row for each CDR3 protein, giving no DNA. This listing includes some 90,000 distinct CDR3 sequences. The sample was blood. The source of these receptors is a human donor with ulcerative colitis or Crohn's disease, or a healthy co-twin of an affected twin (not recorded which).

The gene calls are TRBV7-9 and TRBJ2-5; TCRdb outputs TRBD1, but without DNA this stays unchecked. This CDR3 comprises 16 residues. Germline CDR1 reads SEHNR; CDR2 reads FQNEAQ (reference sequence). This chain's CDR3 is CASSFGDTPTQETQYF.

V is TRBV5-1 and J is TRBJ1-4. This CDR3 is built from 13 residues. From germline, CDR1 is SGHRS and CDR2 YFSETQ. The CDR3 sequence: CASSSGPNEKLFF.

The V gene is TRBV3-1, the J gene TRBJ1-2. Germline V gene data show CDR1 as LGHDT and CDR2 as YNNKEL (reference sequence). This CDR3 region has 14 residues. CDR3 loop: CASSQAGLGYGYTF.

The V and J genes are TRBV13 and TRBJ2-1; TCRdb outputs TRBD2, but without DNA this stays unchecked. Germline loops: CDR1 PRHDT, CDR2 FYEKMQ (reference sequence). The CDR3 extends over 16 amino acids. CDR3 residues: CASSFLASGDYNEQFF.

CDR3 sequence reads: CASSLGVGSTDTQYF. The chain combines TRBV5-1 with TRBJ2-3. This CDR3 is built from 15 residues. Germline V lookup: CDR1 SGHRS, CDR2 YFSETQ.

V usage is TRBV27 and J usage is TRBJ2-3. CDR1 is MNHEY and CDR2 is SMNVEV in the germline V gene (reference sequence). The CDR3 runs to 15 residues. The CDR3 protein is CASRVGVTSTDTQYF.

The V call is TRBV27, the J call TRBJ2-5; TCRdb's D call of TRBD2 is untestable without DNA. Germline V gene lookup returns CDR1 MNHEY and CDR2 SMNVEV (reference sequence). This CDR3 is built from 13 residues. The CDR3 reads CASSKTSLSTQYF.

The rearrangement links TRBV5-1 to TRBJ2-6. The length of the CDR3 is 15 residues. Germline values: CDR1 SGHRS, CDR2 YFSETQ. This CDR3 reads CASSLETPGANVLTF. The whole variable domain, remainder taken from reference TRBV5-1 and TRBJ2-6, is KAGVTQTPRYLIKTRGQQVTLSCSPISGHRSVSWYQQTPGQGLQFLFEYFSETQRNKGNFPGRFSGRQFSNSRSEMNVSTLELGDSALYLCASSLETPGANVLTFGAGSRLTVL.

The chain is built from TRBV11-1 and TRBJ1-6; lacking DNA, the TRBD1 call made by TCRdb goes unchecked. Looked up from germline, CDR1 is SGHAT and CDR2 is FQDESV (reference sequence). This CDR3 region has 19 residues. The CDR3 loop is CASSLVGLGRRTYNSPLHF. The full variable domain, with the rest looked up from reference TRBV11-1 and TRBJ1-6, is EAEVAQSPRYKITEKSQAVAFWCDPISGHATLYWYRQILGQGPELLVQFQDESVVDDSQLPKDRFSAERLKGVDSTLKIQPAELGDSAMYLCASSLVGLGRRTYNSPLHFGNGTRLTVT.

The chain joins TRBV15 to TRBJ2-1; TCRdb names TRBD1, which stays unverified in the absence of DNA. CDR1 is LNHNV and CDR2 is YYDKDF in the germline V gene (reference sequence). CDR3 length: 16 residues. CDR3 sequence reads: CATSTRGRGFDNEQFF.

The chain uses TRBV7-9 and TRBJ2-7; checking the TCRdb D call of TRBD1 is not possible without DNA. The CDR3 sequence is 13 residues long. Looked up from germline, CDR1 is SEHNR and CDR2 is FQNEAQ (reference sequence). The CDR3 spells CASSPPTGREQYF.

The V and J genes are TRBV15 and TRBJ2-7. The length of the CDR3 is 14 residues. Germline CDR1 is LNHNV and CDR2 is YYDKDF (reference sequence). The CDR3 sequence: CATSRDRTEYEQYF.